This TCR beta chain was sequenced during a study of Graves' ophthalmopathy and Graves' hyperthyroidism. The overall study: No treatment had been given when peripheral blood was collected at initial diagnosis.

Amplification targeted the TCR beta CDR3 regions, with RNA transcripts as the source material. Second-round multiplex PCR came after a first-round RT-PCR that employed HTBI primers. TCRdb processed the multiplex PCR reads anew with MiXCR; each CDR3 protein has one entry. The table shows 650,000 to 900,000 distinct CDR3 sequences, with around 40% occurring only once. A note on this clonotype: The antigen remains undetermined.

Between the trimmed V and J ends, which lost 6 bases and 3 bases, there was a span of 11 bases. Germline V gene lookup returns CDR1 SQVTM and CDR2 ANQGSEA. This CDR3 has 12 amino acids. Study-level findings and limits: Blood samples also showed most expanded thyroid clonotypes exceeding 0.001 frequency. The study's model predicted ophthalmopathy progression at 70.59% sensitivity and 72.22% specificity.

Diagnostic conclusions were grounded in clinical symptoms, serum thyroxine, TRAb, thyroid ultrasound and orbital computed tomography. The specimen was peripheral blood. This sequence was found in an adult man with Graves' ophthalmopathy. The rearrangement uses TRBV29-1 and TRBJ2-5; D ambiguous. The CDR3: CSVQPTEETQYF. CDR3 nucleotide sequence: TGCAGCGTCCAACCGACGGAAGAGACCCAGTACTTC.